One sample yielded the 31 T cell receptor beta chains listed below, sequenced in a study of esophageal squamous cell carcinoma under preoperative chemotherapy. One entry per CDR3 protein results from TCRdb running MiXCR on the PCR reads. Among roughly 10,000 distinct CDR3 sequences listed, around 48% were seen once. Documented time point: after preoperative PTX-NDP chemotherapy. This specimen was taken from a patient given preoperative chemotherapy. The source is a human donor with esophageal squamous cell carcinoma. The donor label of this sample is uncertain.

Regarding this clonotype: One end of the junction fails to match germline, which may point to a read error. CDR3 nucleotide sequence: TGTGCGGGCAGGGGGGCGGGGCTCACAGAGACGCAGTATTTT. This encodes CAGRGAGLTETQYF. The chain uses TRBV6-1 and TRBJ2-3; D possibly corresponds to TRBD1 (7 bases). The CDR3 is 14 residues long. The germline V gene has CDR1 MNHNS and CDR2 SASEGT.

This clonotype has a handful of counts. One end of the junction fails to match germline, which may point to a read error. This chain links TRBV6-2 or TRBV6-3 with TRBJ1-5; D gene unclear. This CDR3 has 13 residues. CDR1 and CDR2 from the germline V gene are MNHEY and SVGEGT. The CDR3 spells CASSYSRLGPQHF. DNA of the CDR3: TGTGCCAGCAGCTACTCTCGGCTCGGCCCCCAGCATTTT.

By share, this clonotype ranks as medium-sized. This sequence joins TRBV6-1 and TRBJ1-5; D might be TRBD1 (6 bases). V was shortened by 6 bases and J by 1 base, with 13 bases between the two germline ends. Germline CDR1 MNHNS, CDR2 SASEGT. The CDR3 sequence is 15 residues long. The CDR3, as DNA: TGTGCCAGCAGACAGGGTTTAGAGAGCAATCAGCCCCAGCATTTT. This codes for CASRQGLESNQPQHF.

V is TRBV6-2 or TRBV6-3 and J is TRBJ2-4, with D perhaps given as TRBD1 or TRBD2 (5 bases each). Germline V lookup: CDR1 MNHEY, CDR2 SVGEGT. The germline V and J ends were trimmed by 9 bases and 7 bases, with 22 bases remaining between them. The CDR3 extends over 15 amino acids. The CDR3 reads CARGYVGRDDNIQYF. Here the CDR3 DNA reads TGTGCCAGGGGTTACGTGGGACGGGACGATAACATTCAGTACTTC.

This clonotype was detected ten times or more. The rearrangement uses TRBV7-2 and TRBJ2-1; no clear D. Near its end, the DNA agrees better with TRBJ2-7, so the J call may be wrong. CDR1 and CDR2 from the germline V gene are SGHTA and FQGNSA. The CDR3 is 14 residues long. CDR3 amino acids: CASSLARASYEQYF. CDR3 in DNA: TGTGCCAGCAGCTTAGCGAGAGCGTCCTACGAGCAGTACTTC.

Regarding this clonotype: With a much larger clone just one base away, this may be a read error. CDR3 region: CASSLVRQGGVNEQYF. For the CDR3, the DNA is TGTGCCAGCAGCTTAGTCCGGCAGGGAGGGGTCAATGAGCAGTACTTC. The chain is built from TRBV7-2 and TRBJ2-1; the match to TRBD2 covers 7 bases. The J call may be wrong; the DNA end is better matched by TRBJ2-7. CDR1 and CDR2 (germline): SGHTA, FQGNSA. The CDR3 is made up of 16 amino acids.

Concerning this clonotype: One junction end does not reproduce the germline sequence, and a read error may be involved. CDR3 coding DNA: TGTGCCAGCAGGCTGTGCGCCAAAAACACGCAGTACTTT. It translates to CASRLCAKNTQYF. The genes are TRBV6-1 and TRBJ2-3; D remains unclear. The CDR3 has 13 amino acids. Germline CDR1 MNHNS, CDR2 SASEGT.

This clonotype was counted between two and nine times. CDR3 in amino acids: CASPGLAHEQYF. The CDR3 region has the DNA TGTGCCAGCCCGGGACTAGCGCACGAGCAGTACTTC. The chain recombines TRBV6-1 with TRBJ2-5; 10 nucleotides align to TRBD2. The J call may not be correct, given that the DNA end is closer to TRBJ2-7. Germline V gives CDR1 MNHNS, CDR2 SASEGT. The CDR3 runs to 12 residues.

The chain recombines TRBV6-1 with TRBJ2-4, with D possibly TRBD2 on 6 matching bases. CDR1 is MNHNS, CDR2 SASEGT, per germline. The CDR3 consists of 14 residues. Here the CDR3 reads CAGSGGSRTETQYF. CDR3 nucleotide sequence: TGTGCGGGCAGTGGGGGGAGTCGCACAGAGACGCAGTACTTC.

The V and J genes are TRBV11-3 and TRBJ2-1, with D unresolved. The last part of the DNA fits TRBJ2-7 better; the J call may be wrong. The CDR3 loop spans 14 amino acids. Germline CDR1 and CDR2: SGHNT and YENEEA. The CDR3 nucleotides are TGTGCCAGCAGCGCACTTTGGAGCTCCTACGAGCAGTACTTC. This sequence encodes CASSALWSSYEQYF.

This clonotype came up many times. The chain links TRBV3-1 to TRBJ2-3; 7 nucleotides match TRBD2. The CDR3 extends over 17 amino acids. Germline lookup yields CDR1 LGHDT and CDR2 YNNKEL (reference sequence). With V trimmed by 0 bases and J by 3 bases, 9 bases remained unmatched. The CDR3, as DNA: TGTGCCAGCAGCCAAGAACGCGGGAGTGCAGTTACAGATACGCAGTATTTT. It translates to CASSQERGSAVTDTQYF.

This clonotype was counted a few times. The V gene is TRBV5-6, the J gene TRBJ1-3; the match to TRBD1 covers 8 bases. CDR1 is SGHDT and CDR2 is YYEEEE in the germline V gene. The CDR3 loop spans 16 amino acids. Trimming at V came to 0 bases and at J to 4 bases, leaving 6 bases not matched to a gene. The CDR3 DNA reads TGTGCCAGCAGCTTGGGGCAGGGGGCAGAGGGAAACACCATATATTTT. It yields the protein CASSLGQGAEGNTIYF.

By share of the sample, this clonotype is medium-sized (0.01 to 0.1%). The V and J genes are TRBV28 and TRBJ2-2; 7 positions agree with TRBD2. V dropped 4 bases and J dropped 7; count of bases not matched to a gene: 6. The CDR3 runs to 14 residues. In germline, CDR1 is MDHEN, CDR2 SYDVKM. In nucleotides, the CDR3 is TGTGCCAGCAGTTCACGGTGGGAGGGCGGGGAGCTGTTTTTT. Protein sequence: CASSSRWEGGELFF.

V usage is TRBV6-1 and J usage is TRBJ1-2; D is unresolved. V shed 7 bases and J shed 0 bases, with 15 bases lying between them. Looked up from germline, CDR1 is MNHNS and CDR2 is SASEGT. The CDR3 consists of 15 residues. The CDR3 loop reads CASISQSDANYGYTF. The CDR3 DNA sequence: TGTGCCAGCATCTCCCAATCCGACGCTAACTATGGCTACACCTTC.

This clonotype turned up a few times. V usage is TRBV6-5 and J usage is TRBJ1-3; 7 bases agree with TRBD1. This CDR3 region has 14 residues. Germline CDR1 reads MNHEY; CDR2 reads SVGAGI. V gave up 4 bases and J gave up 4 bases; unmatched junction bases: 4. The CDR3: CASSSQGTGNTIYF. The CDR3 DNA reads as TGTGCCAGCAGTTCACAGGGGACCGGAAACACCATATATTTT.

In this sample, this clonotype turned up once. This chain joins TRBV6-4 and TRBJ2-2; D is uncertain. Per germline, CDR1 MRHNA and CDR2 SNTAGT. Trimming stripped 5 bases from V and 3 bases from J, with 4 bases between. This CDR3 has 12 amino acids. The CDR3 nucleotides are TGTGCCAGCAGTTCCTACACCGGGGAGCTGTTTTTT. Translated: CASSSYTGELFF.

At least ten counts were recorded for this clonotype. J is TRBJ2-7 and V is TRBV6-1; TRBD2 agrees at 7 bases. The germline gives CDR1 MNHNS, CDR2 SASEGT. The CDR3 contains 14 residues. V gave up 7 bases and J gave up 3 bases; unmatched junction bases: 9. Here the CDR3 reads CASTPGGESYEQYF. DNA of the CDR3: TGTGCCAGCACCCCGGGGGGTGAAAGCTACGAGCAGTACTTC.

This clonotype was seen repeatedly, ten times or more. The gene calls are TRBV9 and TRBJ2-1; 8 nucleotides match TRBD2. This CDR3 has 16 amino acids. The V gene end was trimmed by 2 bases and the J gene end by 3 bases; junction bases not matched to a gene: 7. The germline V gene has CDR1 SGDLS and CDR2 YYNGEE. The CDR3 bases are TGTGCCAGCAGCGTTGGTAGCGGGGACCTCTACAATGAGCAGTTCTTC. Translation: CASSVGSGDLYNEQFF.

This chain joins TRBV7-3 and TRBJ2-4, with D perhaps matching TRBD1 or TRBD2 (7 bases each). This CDR3 is 17 amino acids long. Germline CDR1 and CDR2: SGHTA and FQGTGA. The CDR3: CALQGQGGGRDKDTQYF. The CDR3 DNA is TGTGCTTTACAGGGGCAGGGAGGGGGCCGTGACAAAGACACTCAGTACTTC.

This sequence joins TRBV25-1 and TRBJ2-3; D is possibly TRBD1 (5 bases). The DNA end is a closer match to TRBJ2-7, so the J assignment may be wrong. Looked up from germline, CDR1 is MGHDK and CDR2 is SYGVNS. The CDR3 is 15 residues long. Here the CDR3 DNA reads TGTGCCAGGGGTGAAGGGGCAGGTGGGCCAGATACGCAGTACTTC. As protein: CARGEGAGGPDTQYF.

The rearrangement links TRBV6-1 to TRBJ2-3, with D tentatively TRBD1 or TRBD2 (5 bases each). Trimming removed 7 bases from V and 4 bases from J, with 21 bases in between. CDR1 and CDR2 from the germline V gene are MNHNS and SASEGT. CDR3 size: 16 residues. CDR3 sequence: CASTGFGGRGADTQYF. The CDR3 DNA is TGTGCCAGCACGGGTTTTGGGGGACGTGGCGCAGATACGCAGTATTTT.

Details on this clonotype: The junction does not match germline at one end; this may be a read error. The CDR3 reads CAIRGTGLDTQYF. The CDR3 nucleotides are TGCGCCATCCGGGGGACAGGGTTGGATACGCAGTATTTC. V usage is TRBV10-1 and J usage is TRBJ2-1; 9 bases line up with TRBD1. Germline V CDR1 and CDR2: WNHNN, SYGVQD (reference sequence). This CDR3 is 13 amino acids long.

In this sample, this clonotype turned up a few times. The chain employs TRBV19 and TRBJ2-5; possibly TRBD1 for D (6 bases). Trimming left V 0 bases short and J 12 bases short, with 14 bases between. Germline CDR1 LNHDA, CDR2 SQIVND (reference sequence). This CDR3 is built from 13 residues. The CDR3 loop is CASSIESAGAEYF. Written as DNA, the CDR3 is TGTGCCAGTAGTATAGAGTCAGCAGGGGCTGAGTACTTC.

This clonotype rates as medium-sized. The V gene is TRBV7-2, the J gene TRBJ1-1, with D unresolved. CDR3 length equals 13 residues. Germline CDR1 SGHTA, CDR2 FQGNSA. Trimming took 2 bases from V and 5 from J, leaving 9 bases between them. The chain's CDR3 is CASSLNWETEAFF. Here the CDR3 DNA reads TGTGCCAGCAGCTTAAACTGGGAAACTGAAGCTTTCTTT.

By its share, this clonotype is medium-sized (0.01 to 0.1%). The J gene is TRBJ2-4, the V gene TRBV6-2 or TRBV6-3; 7 nucleotides match TRBD1. The CDR3 has 15 amino acids. Germline V gives CDR1 MNHEY, CDR2 SVGEGT. With V trimmed by 2 bases and J by 7 bases, 8 bases remained unmatched. CDR3: CASSYLRQGDNIQYF. In nucleotides, the CDR3 is TGTGCCAGCAGTTACCTAAGACAGGGCGATAACATTCAGTACTTC.

The chain links TRBV5-4 to TRBJ2-5; 10 bases match TRBD2. Per germline, CDR1 SGHNT and CDR2 YYREEE (reference sequence). The CDR3 has 17 residues. Unmatched junction bases numbered 13, after V lost 4 bases and J lost 4 bases. CDR3 sequence (DNA): TGTGCCAGCAGCCCAGGTCTAGCGGGAGTTCAGACAGAGACCCAGTACTTC. It codes for CASSPGLAGVQTETQYF. Supplemented by reference TRBV5-4 and TRBJ2-5, the full variable domain reads ETGVTQSPTHLIKTRGQQVTLRCSSQSGHNTVSWYQQALGQGPQFIFQYYREEENGRGNFPPRFSGLQFPNYSSELNVNALELDDSALYLCASSPGLAGVQTETQYFGPGTRLLVL.

The chain is built from TRBV6-1 and TRBJ2-6; D uncertain. The V gene lost 4 bases and the J gene lost 0 bases, with 7 bases spanning the gap. The CDR3 runs to 15 residues. From germline, CDR1 is MNHNS and CDR2 SASEGT. The CDR3 loop reads CASSVRPSGANVLTF. CDR3 in DNA: TGTGCCAGCAGTGTCCGGCCCTCTGGGGCCAACGTCCTGACTTTC.

With respect to this clonotype: One end of the junction does not line up with germline, which may come from a read error. The rearrangement uses TRBV7-2 and TRBJ2-3; D is perhaps TRBD2 (6 bases). Germline CDR1 SGHTA, CDR2 FQGNSA. CDR3 length equals 15 residues. In DNA form, the CDR3 reads TGTGCCAGCAGCCCTGACTACACTAGCAAAAATACTCAGTATTTT. It encodes CASSPDYTSKNTQYF.

This clonotype was detected ten times or more. The chain employs TRBV7-2 and TRBJ2-1; 8 bases line up with TRBD1. The CDR3 spans 16 residues. The junction had 10 bases not matched to a gene; V was cut back by 1 base and J by 8 bases. Germline V gene data show CDR1 as SGHTA and CDR2 as FQGNSA. The CDR3 reads CASSLETGGFDDEQFF. The CDR3 DNA is TGTGCCAGCAGCTTAGAAACAGGGGGATTCGACGATGAGCAGTTCTTC.

This clonotype was detected only a few times. The genes are TRBV11-3 and TRBJ2-1; D is possibly TRBD1 (5 bases). CDR1 and CDR2 from the germline V gene are SGHNT and YENEEA. The CDR3 has 14 residues. Deletions cut 4 bases from V and 10 bases from J, with 17 bases between. The CDR3 DNA reads as TGTGCCAGCAGCTCGGACACAAGCTCCTACGAGCAGTTCTTC. It yields the protein CASSSDTSSYEQFF.

In this sample, this clonotype turned up many times. The chain links TRBV14 to TRBJ2-5; D ambiguous. Germline V lookup: CDR1 SGHDN, CDR2 FVKESK. Trimming removed 4 bases from V and 11 bases from J, with 17 bases in between. The CDR3 has 13 residues. CDR3 in amino acids: CASSPLSSNEQYF. Written as DNA, the CDR3 is TGTGCCAGCAGCCCCCTCAGCAGCAATGAGCAGTACTTC. Filled out from reference TRBV14 and TRBJ2-5, the complete variable domain reads EAGVTQFPSHSVIEKGQTVTLRCDPISGHDNLYWYRRVMGKEIKFLLHFVKESKQDESGMPNNRFLAERTGGTYSTLKVQPAELEDSGVYFCASSPLSSNEQYFGPGTRLLVL.